The 21 T cell receptor beta chains presented below share a single source sample, sequenced in a study of blood T cell repertoires in COVID-19. Produced via immunoSEQ multiplex PCR; TCRdb's table is partial and in-frame only. This sample has around 700,000 clones, with 85% to 90% found just once. Sequencing was carried out using peripheral blood. These TCRs come from a woman aged 18-30 years with acute or convalescent COVID-19.

The gene calls are TRBV9 and TRBJ2-7; D uncertain. Germline loops: CDR1 SGDLS, CDR2 YYNGEE. V was clipped by 0 bases and J by 6 bases, with 7 bases between them. This CDR3 contains 12 residues. The CDR3 DNA reads as TGTGCCAGCAGCGTAGGTGGAGCCGAGCAGTACTTC. Amino acid sequence: CASSVGGAEQYF.

The chain recombines TRBV12-5 with TRBJ1-1; tentative D call: TRBD1 (5 bases). Germline V lookup: CDR1 LGHNT, CDR2 FRNRAP. This CDR3 has 14 residues. With 6 bases removed from V and 1 base from J, the gap between germline ends came to 12 bases. The CDR3 sequence is CASGWGRWNTEAFF. CDR3 in DNA: TGTGCTAGTGGGTGGGGCCGTTGGAACACTGAAGCTTTCTTT.

The rearrangement joins TRBV10-2 to TRBJ1-5, with D possibly matching TRBD1 (6 bases). In germline, CDR1 is WSHSY, CDR2 SAAADI. The CDR3 extends over 16 amino acids. Trimming took 5 bases from V and 0 from J, leaving 14 bases between them. The CDR3 region is CASSIGRGDSNQPQHF. The CDR3 DNA sequence: TGCGCCAGCAGTATCGGCAGGGGCGATAGCAATCAGCCCCAGCATTTT.

This clone has just one count. The chain links TRBV18 to TRBJ1-2; no definite D call. The CDR3 is made up of 13 amino acids. V dropped 3 bases and J dropped 5 bases, with 10 bases sitting between them. The V gene's germline CDR1 is KGHSH and CDR2 LQKENI. This CDR3 reads CASSPPEGYGYTF. CDR3 nucleotide sequence: TGTGCCAGCTCACCCCCCGAGGGTTATGGCTACACCTTC.

Comments on this clone: Other nucleotide sequences in the sample specify the same CDR3. V usage is TRBV9 and J usage is TRBJ1-2, with 11 bases identical to TRBD1. V lost 3 bases, J lost 2 bases, and 3 bases stayed unmatched. The CDR3 is 15 amino acids. In germline, CDR1 is SGDLS, CDR2 YYNGEE. CDR3 in DNA: TGTGCCAGCAGCGCCGGGACAGGGGGAAACTATGGCTACACCTTC. The encoded protein is CASSAGTGGNYGYTF.

The chain recombines TRBV4-1 with TRBJ2-7; 7 bases map to TRBD1. The CDR3 totals 13 residues. Germline V gene sequence: CDR1 MGHRA, CDR2 YSYEKL. V shed 0 bases and J 6 bases; nucleotides not matched to a gene: 2. The DNA of the CDR3 is TGCGCCAGCAGCCAAGAATCAGGGGGCGAGCAGTACTTC. Protein sequence: CASSQESGGEQYF.

V gene TRBV30 combines with J gene TRBJ1-4; 8 nucleotides align to TRBD1. CDR3 length equals 18 residues. The V and J ends lost 1 base and 6 bases, in that order; junction bases with no gene match: 16. Per the germline V gene, CDR1 is GTSNPN and CDR2 is SVGIG (reference sequence). The CDR3 DNA follows: TGTGCCTGGAGTGCCGACCTACCCCCGACAGGGGATCATGAAAAACTGTTTTTT. Its protein is CAWSADLPPTGDHEKLFF.

This clone has a single count. The genes are TRBV5-8 and TRBJ2-1, with D possibly TRBD1 on 6 matching bases. V lost 5 bases and J 1 base, leaving 10 bases between the germline ends. The CDR3 runs 14 residues. Germline-derived CDR1 and CDR2 are SGHTS and YDEGEE. The CDR3 protein is CASSSDRSYNEQFF. The CDR3 coding sequence is TGTGCCAGCAGTTCCGACAGGTCCTACAATGAGCAGTTCTTC.

The chain carries TRBV6-5 and TRBJ2-3; weak D call: TRBD1 (6 bases). V lost 7 bases and J lost 1, with 15 bases in between. Per germline, CDR1 MNHEY and CDR2 SVGAGI. CDR3 size: 15 residues. CDR3 coding DNA: TGTGCCAGCACGGCACCGGGACACCGCACAGATACGCAGTATTTT. The encoded protein is CASTAPGHRTDTQYF.

This rearrangement joins TRBV6-1 to TRBJ1-5, with TRBD1 matching 7 bases. This CDR3 comprises 16 residues. The germline V gene encodes CDR1 MNHNS and CDR2 SASEGT. The trim removed 3 bases at V and 1 base at J, leaving 6 bases unmatched. CDR3 residues: CASSDPGGLSNQPQHF. In DNA, the CDR3 is TGTGCCAGCAGTGACCCAGGGGGGTTAAGCAATCAGCCCCAGCATTTT.

The J gene is TRBJ1-6, the V gene TRBV4-3; D unclear. The CDR3 is 20 residues long. Germline assignment: CDR1 LGHNA and CDR2 YSLEER. V shed 1 base and J shed 0 bases, with 19 bases lying between them. The CDR3 region has the DNA TGCGCCAGCAGCCAAGGTCTCAACACGGGTATCAGCTCCTATAATTCACCCCTCCACTTT. Protein: CASSQGLNTGISSYNSPLHF.

This clone was found once. The chain carries TRBV7-9 and TRBJ1-2; D not certain. V was pared by 8 bases and J by 3 bases, with 19 bases between. The CDR3 length is 15 residues. Germline V gene lookup returns CDR1 SEHNR and CDR2 FQNEAQ (reference sequence). The CDR3 spells CASHLYVGVDYGYTF. Here the CDR3 DNA reads TGTGCCAGCCATCTATATGTCGGTGTTGACTATGGCTACACCTTC.

In the case of this clone: Germline is not matched at one junction end, which may reflect a read error. The V call is TRBV3-1 (or the pseudogene TRBV3-2), the J call TRBJ2-7, with D tentatively TRBD1 (5 bases). CDR1 and CDR2 from the germline V gene are LGHDT and YNNKEL (reference sequence). The CDR3 contains 14 residues. Here the CDR3 reads CASSQETVSHEQYF. The CDR3 bases are TGTGCCAGCAGCCAAGAGACAGTCTCCCACGAGCAGTACTTC.

The chain joins TRBV6-5 to TRBJ1-2, with D unresolved. The germline gives CDR1 MNHEY, CDR2 SVGAGI. Trimming pared 0 bases from V and 8 bases from J, leaving 10 bases between. This CDR3 comprises 13 residues. As DNA, the CDR3 is TGTGCCAGCAGTTACTCGCGGGTTTCGGGCTACACCTTC. It yields the protein CASSYSRVSGYTF.

The genes are TRBV18 and TRBJ1-1, with a weak D call TRBD1 (5 bases). V was trimmed by 1 base and J by 7 bases, leaving 7 bases between them. This CDR3 is 12 amino acids long. CDR1 is KGHSH and CDR2 is LQKENI in the germline V gene. CDR3 protein: CASSPQGIEAFF. Here the CDR3 DNA reads TGTGCCAGCTCACCACAGGGGATTGAAGCTTTCTTT. The full variable domain, with the rest looked up from reference TRBV18 and TRBJ1-1, is NAGVMQNPRHLVRRRGQEARLRCSPMKGHSHVYWYRQLPEEGLKFMVYLQKENIIDESGMPKERFSAEFPKEGPSILRIQQVVRGDSAAYFCASSPQGIEAFFGQGTRLTVV.

In its sample, this clone was seen once. V gene TRBV4-3 combines with J gene TRBJ2-7; D is possibly TRBD1 (5 bases). The germline CDR1 and CDR2 sequences are LGHNA and YSLEER. Trimming removed 4 bases from V and 3 bases from J, with 10 bases in between. The CDR3 is 13 residues long. The CDR3 region has the DNA TGCGCCAGCAGCCTTGACAGCGACTACGAGCAGTACTTC. Its translation is CASSLDSDYEQYF.

The CDR3 nucleotides are TGTGCCAGCAGCCTCGGGGGGCAGGTCGAGCAGTACTTC. Its translation is CASSLGGQVEQYF. This rearrangement joins TRBV5-4 to TRBJ2-7; a weak D match, TRBD2 (7 bases). V was cut by 4 bases and J by 6 bases, with 14 bases left in between. This CDR3 is built from 13 residues. In germline, CDR1 is SGHNT, CDR2 YYREEE (reference sequence).

This chain joins TRBV5-1 and TRBJ1-3; D unclear. CDR3 length: 14 residues. V dropped 7 bases and J dropped 1 base, with 12 bases sitting between them. Germline V gene data show CDR1 as SGHRS and CDR2 as YFSETQ. The chain's CDR3 is CASATPGSGNTIYF. CDR3 nucleotides: TGCGCCAGCGCCACGCCGGGGTCTGGAAACACCATATATTTT.

The rearrangement joins TRBV18 to TRBJ2-2, with D maybe TRBD2 (6 bases). CDR1 KGHSH and CDR2 LQKENI come from the germline V gene. V lost 3 bases and J lost 7, with 15 bases in between. The CDR3 has 15 residues. For the CDR3, the DNA is TGTGCCAGCTCACCCCCGGGACTCCGGGGCGGGGAGCTGTTTTTT. Translated, it gives CASSPPGLRGGELFF.

The chain recombines TRBV19 with TRBJ2-2, with D tentatively TRBD1 (6 bases). Trimming stripped 7 bases from V and 5 bases from J, with 20 bases between. CDR3 length: 16 amino acids. Germline V gene lookup returns CDR1 LNHDA and CDR2 SQIVND (reference sequence). As DNA, the CDR3 is TGTGCCAGTACCAGATATGGGGGCGAGGGTACCGGGGAGCTGTTTTTT. This sequence encodes CASTRYGGEGTGELFF.

The V and J genes are TRBV29-1 and TRBJ2-6; D possibly corresponds to TRBD1 (5 bases). Deletions cut 5 bases from V and 4 bases from J, with 12 bases between. The CDR3 contains 14 residues. Germline V gene sequence: CDR1 SQVTM, CDR2 ANQGSEA. CDR3 DNA sequence: TGCAGCGTTAGACCGTCAGGGGGGGCCAACGTCCTGACTTTC. It encodes CSVRPSGGANVLTF.